This TCR beta chain was obtained from a study of blood T cell repertoires in COVID-19 (TCRdb year 2020). Background for the entire study: Collaborator samples came from the United States, Italy and Spain and covered acute and convalescent phases of COVID-19. The prospective study material was composed of cDNA or gDNA derived from T cells, B-cell-depleted T cells, or PBMCs. Deeply sampled blood TCRbeta repertoires from subjects exposed to, actively infected with, or recovered from COVID-19 were included in the dataset. A freely available public database, intended as a resource for researchers studying the immune response to SARS-CoV-2, is where the repertoires were released. Samples were obtained from the ongoing ImmuneRACE study (first 160 participants) and from 1,254 subjects provided by 6 global collaborators. Sample metadata almost always included a de-identified subject ID, COVID-19 status, age in years and sex. HLA class I and class II types, where available, came from metadata supplied by the sample provider rather than from assay-based typing. Study-wide conclusions, independent of this receptor: The amount of clinical and demographic metadata varied by source and participant and was provided uncurated.

TCRbeta CDR3 regions were amplified from genomic DNA by means of the immunoSEQ Assay, a bias-controlled multiplex PCR. Regarding the original processing steps: Nucleated cell counts per sample were estimated from amplification of reference gene primers within the assay. To quantify the absolute abundance of each unique TCRbeta CDR3 rearrangement, sequence reads were collapsed and filtered. For each sample, productive Simpson clonality was calculated as the square root of Simpson's diversity index across productive rearrangements. The clones in this table, taken by TCRdb from immuneACCESS, are in-frame only. Not every clone is retained; where verified, under half of the shortfall comes from an unresolved V gene, and the cause of the rest is unknown. From that table come the V and J calls and clone size; the DNA was used to work out D and trimming. The sample table holds about 210,000 clones, of which roughly 85% were seen once. About 5% of the sample goes to the ten largest clones.

Cut back by 0 bases and 0 bases, the V and J ends lie 6 bases apart. Including cysteine and phenylalanine, the CDR3 has 15 amino acids. Of the read, only the CDR3 DNA is kept; its 45 bases are in frame from base 1. Taken from the germline V gene (reference sequence), the CDR1 and CDR2 loops are LNHNV and YYDKDF. Each collaborating institution followed its own protocols to collect whole blood in K2EDTA tubes. For TCRbeta analysis, collaborators shipped samples as frozen whole blood, isolated PBMCs, or DNA extracted from either of those sample types. Regarding this clone: No cognate antigen has been identified for it. No much larger clone is present one base from it, and per-base qualities are unavailable.

The chain is made from TRBV15 and TRBJ1-3, with an unclear D gene assignment. Material for sequencing was peripheral blood. This TCR came from a woman of 80 years or more with acute or convalescent COVID-19. The CDR3 protein is CATSRDVISGNTIYF. The nucleotide sequence is given as TGTGCCACCAGCAGAGATGTAATCTCTGGAAACACCATATATTTT. The entire variable domain, with the stretches around the CDR3 drawn from the reference TRBV15 and TRBJ1-3 proteins, is DAMVIQNPRYQVTQFGKPVTLSCSQTLNHNVMYWYQQKSSQAPKLLFHYYDKDFNNEADTPDNFQSRRPNTSFCFLDIRSPGLGDTAMYLCATSRDVISGNTIYFGEGSWLTVV.